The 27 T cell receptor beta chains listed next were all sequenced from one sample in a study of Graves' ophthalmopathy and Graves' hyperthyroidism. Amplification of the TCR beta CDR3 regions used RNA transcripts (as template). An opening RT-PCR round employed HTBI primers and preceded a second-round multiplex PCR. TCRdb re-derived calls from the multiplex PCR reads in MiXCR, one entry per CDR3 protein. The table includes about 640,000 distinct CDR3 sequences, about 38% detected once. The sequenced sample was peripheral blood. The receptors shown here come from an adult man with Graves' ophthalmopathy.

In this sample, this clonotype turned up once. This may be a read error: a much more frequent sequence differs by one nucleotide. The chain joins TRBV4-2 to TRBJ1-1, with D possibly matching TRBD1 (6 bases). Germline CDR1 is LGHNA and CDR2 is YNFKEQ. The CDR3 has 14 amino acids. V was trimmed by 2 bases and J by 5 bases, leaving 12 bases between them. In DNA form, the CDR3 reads TGTGCCAGCAGCCAAAGGGGGGTTGGGACTGAAGCTTTCTTT. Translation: CASSQRGVGTEAFF.

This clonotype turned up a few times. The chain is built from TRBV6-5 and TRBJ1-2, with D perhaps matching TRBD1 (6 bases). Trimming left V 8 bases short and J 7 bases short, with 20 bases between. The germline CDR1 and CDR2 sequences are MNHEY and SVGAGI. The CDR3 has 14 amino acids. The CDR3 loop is CASRPLDSYTGYTF. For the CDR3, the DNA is TGTGCCAGCCGCCCCCTGGACAGCTATACTGGCTACACCTTC.

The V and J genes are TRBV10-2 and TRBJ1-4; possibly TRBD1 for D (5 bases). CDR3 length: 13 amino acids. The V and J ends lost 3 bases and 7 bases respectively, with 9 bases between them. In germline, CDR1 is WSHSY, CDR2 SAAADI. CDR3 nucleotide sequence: TGCGCCAGCAGTGATGCGGGGGGTGAAAAACTGTTTTTT. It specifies CASSDAGGEKLFF.

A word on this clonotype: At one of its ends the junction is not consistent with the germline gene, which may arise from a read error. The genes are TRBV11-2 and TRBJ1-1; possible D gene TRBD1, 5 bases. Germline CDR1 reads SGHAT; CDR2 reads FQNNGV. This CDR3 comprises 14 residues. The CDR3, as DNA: TGCGCCAGCAGCCAAAGTTATAGGGGCACTGAAGCTTTCTTT. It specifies CASSQSYRGTEAFF.

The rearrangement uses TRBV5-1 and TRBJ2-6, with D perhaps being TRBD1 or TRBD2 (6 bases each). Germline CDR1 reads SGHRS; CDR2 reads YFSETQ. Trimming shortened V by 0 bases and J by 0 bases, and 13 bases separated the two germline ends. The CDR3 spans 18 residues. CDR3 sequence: CASSLEGGRYSGANVLTF. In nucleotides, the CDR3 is TGCGCCAGCAGCTTGGAGGGGGGTCGCTACTCTGGGGCCAACGTCCTGACTTTC.

CDR3 sequence (DNA): TGTGCCAGAAAACAGGGGAACACTGAAGCTTTCTTT. Translating gives CARKQGNTEAFF. J is TRBJ1-1 and V is TRBV6-6; TRBD1 might be the D (6 bases). Germline V gene data show CDR1 as MNHNY and CDR2 as SVGAGI (reference sequence). Between the trimmed V and J ends, which lost 9 bases and 1 base, there was a span of 9 bases. CDR3 length: 12 amino acids.

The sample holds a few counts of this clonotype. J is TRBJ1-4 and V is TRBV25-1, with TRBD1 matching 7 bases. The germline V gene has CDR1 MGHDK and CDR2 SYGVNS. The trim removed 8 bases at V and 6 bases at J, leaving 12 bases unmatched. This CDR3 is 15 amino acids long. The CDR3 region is CASVGRTGVDEKLFF. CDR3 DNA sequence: TGTGCCAGCGTTGGGCGGACAGGAGTGGATGAAAAACTGTTTTTT.

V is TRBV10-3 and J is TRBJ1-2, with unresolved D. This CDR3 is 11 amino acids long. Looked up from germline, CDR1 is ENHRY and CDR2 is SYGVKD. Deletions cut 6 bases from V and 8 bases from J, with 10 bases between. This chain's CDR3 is CAIREGGGYTF. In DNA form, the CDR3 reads TGTGCCATCAGGGAGGGCGGCGGCTACACCTTC.

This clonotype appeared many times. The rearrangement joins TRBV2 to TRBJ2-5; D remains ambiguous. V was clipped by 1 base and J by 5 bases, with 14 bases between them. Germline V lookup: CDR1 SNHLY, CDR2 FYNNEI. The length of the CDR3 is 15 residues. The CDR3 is CASSEGAGVGETQYF. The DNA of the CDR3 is TGTGCCAGCAGTGAAGGTGCTGGCGTCGGCGAGACCCAGTACTTC.

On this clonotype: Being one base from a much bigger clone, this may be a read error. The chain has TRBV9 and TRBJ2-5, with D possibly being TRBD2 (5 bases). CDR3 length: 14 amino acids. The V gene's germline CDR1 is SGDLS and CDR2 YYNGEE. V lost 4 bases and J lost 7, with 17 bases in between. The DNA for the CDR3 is TGTGCCAGCAGCCCCGGGGTAGAGTCGGGGACCCAGTACTTC. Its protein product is CASSPGVESGTQYF.

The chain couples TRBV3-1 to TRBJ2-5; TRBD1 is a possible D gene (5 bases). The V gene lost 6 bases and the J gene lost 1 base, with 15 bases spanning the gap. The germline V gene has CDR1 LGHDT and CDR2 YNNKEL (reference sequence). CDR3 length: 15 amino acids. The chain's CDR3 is CASSPRVALQETQYF. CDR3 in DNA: TGTGCCAGCAGTCCCAGGGTGGCGCTCCAAGAGACCCAGTACTTC.

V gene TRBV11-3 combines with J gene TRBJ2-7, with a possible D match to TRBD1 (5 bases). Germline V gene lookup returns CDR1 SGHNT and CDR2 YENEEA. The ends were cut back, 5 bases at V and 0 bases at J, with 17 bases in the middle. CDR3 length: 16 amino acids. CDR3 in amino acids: CASSLSGHQTSYEQYF. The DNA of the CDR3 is TGTGCCAGCAGCCTTTCCGGACACCAAACCTCCTACGAGCAGTACTTC.

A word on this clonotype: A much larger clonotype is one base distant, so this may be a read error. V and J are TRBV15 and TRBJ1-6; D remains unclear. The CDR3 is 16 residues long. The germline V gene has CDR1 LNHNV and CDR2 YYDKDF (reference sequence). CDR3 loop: CAPSRARGSYNSPLHF. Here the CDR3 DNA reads TGTGCCCCCAGCAGAGCGCGGGGCTCCTATAATTCACCCCTCCACTTT.

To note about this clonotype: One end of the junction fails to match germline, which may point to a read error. The CDR3 bases are TGTGCCAGCAGCTCCCCGTACAGGGAGAACACTGAAGCTTTC. Amino acid sequence: CASSSPYRENTEAF. The chain combines TRBV5-4 with TRBJ2-6; possible D gene TRBD1, 6 bases. Germline V CDR1 and CDR2: SGHNT, YYREEE (reference sequence). This CDR3 contains 14 residues. Together with reference TRBV5-4 and TRBJ2-6, the CDR3 gives the full variable domain: ETGVTQSPTHLIKTRGQQVTLRCSSQSGHNTVSWYQQALGQGPQFIFQYYREEENGRGNFPPRFSGLQFPNYSSELNVNALELDDSALYLCASSSPYRENTEAFGAGSRLTVL.

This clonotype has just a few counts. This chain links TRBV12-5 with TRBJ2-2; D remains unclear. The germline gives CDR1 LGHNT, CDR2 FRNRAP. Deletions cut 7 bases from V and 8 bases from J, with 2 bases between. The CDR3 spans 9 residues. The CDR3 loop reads CASEGELFF. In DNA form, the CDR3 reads TGTGCTAGTGAGGGGGAGCTGTTTTTT.

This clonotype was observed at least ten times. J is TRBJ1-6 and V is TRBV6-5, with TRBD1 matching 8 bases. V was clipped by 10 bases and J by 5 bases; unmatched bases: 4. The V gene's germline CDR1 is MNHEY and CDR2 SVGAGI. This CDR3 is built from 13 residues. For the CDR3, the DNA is TGTGCCACCACAGGGGGGAATAATTCACCCCTCCACTTT. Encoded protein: CATTGGNNSPLHF.

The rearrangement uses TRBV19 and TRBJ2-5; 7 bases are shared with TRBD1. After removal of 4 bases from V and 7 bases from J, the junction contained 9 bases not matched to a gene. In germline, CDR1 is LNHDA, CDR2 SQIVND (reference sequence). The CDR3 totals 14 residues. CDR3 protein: CASSTTGAPGTQYF. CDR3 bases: TGTGCCAGTAGTACTACAGGGGCCCCAGGGACCCAGTACTTC.

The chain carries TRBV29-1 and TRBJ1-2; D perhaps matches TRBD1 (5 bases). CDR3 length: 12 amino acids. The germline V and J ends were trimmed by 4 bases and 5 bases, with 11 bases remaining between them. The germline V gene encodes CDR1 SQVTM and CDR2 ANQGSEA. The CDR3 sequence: CSVAITGYGYTF. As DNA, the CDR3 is TGCAGCGTTGCAATCACAGGTTATGGCTACACCTTC.

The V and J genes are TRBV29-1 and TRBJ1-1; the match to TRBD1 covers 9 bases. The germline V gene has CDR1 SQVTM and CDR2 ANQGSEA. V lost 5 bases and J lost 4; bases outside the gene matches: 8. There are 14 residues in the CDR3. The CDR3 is CSVRGQGPFTEAFF. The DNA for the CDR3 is TGCAGCGTTCGCGGACAGGGGCCTTTCACTGAAGCTTTCTTT.

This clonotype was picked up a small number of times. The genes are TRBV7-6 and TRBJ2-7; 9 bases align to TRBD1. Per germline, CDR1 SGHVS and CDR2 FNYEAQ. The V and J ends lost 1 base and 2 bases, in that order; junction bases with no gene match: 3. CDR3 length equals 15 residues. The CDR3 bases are TGTGCCAGCAGCTTAGAAGGGGACAGGGCCTACGAGCAGTACTTC. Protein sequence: CASSLEGDRAYEQYF.

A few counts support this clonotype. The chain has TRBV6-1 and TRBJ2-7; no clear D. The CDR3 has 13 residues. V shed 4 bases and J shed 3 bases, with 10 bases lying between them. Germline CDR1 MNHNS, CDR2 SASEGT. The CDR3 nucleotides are TGTGCCAGCAGTGTGGAATTCAACTACGAGCAGTACTTC. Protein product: CASSVEFNYEQYF.

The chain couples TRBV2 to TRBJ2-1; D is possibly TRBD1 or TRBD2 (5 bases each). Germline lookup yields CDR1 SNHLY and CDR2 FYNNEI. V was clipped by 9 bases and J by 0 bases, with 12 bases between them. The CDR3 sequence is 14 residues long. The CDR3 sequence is CARWWGSSYNEQFF. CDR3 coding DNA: TGTGCCAGGTGGTGGGGGAGCTCCTACAATGAGCAGTTCTTC.

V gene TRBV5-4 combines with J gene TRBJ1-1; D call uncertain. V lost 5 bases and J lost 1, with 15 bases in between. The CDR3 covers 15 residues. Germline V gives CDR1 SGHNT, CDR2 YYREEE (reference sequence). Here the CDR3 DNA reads TGTGCCAGCAGGCTTACAGTCTGGGGGAACACTGAAGCTTTCTTT. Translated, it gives CASRLTVWGNTEAFF. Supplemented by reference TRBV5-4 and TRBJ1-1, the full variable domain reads ETGVTQSPTHLIKTRGQQVTLRCSSQSGHNTVSWYQQALGQGPQFIFQYYREEENGRGNFPPRFSGLQFPNYSSELNVNALELDDSALYLCASRLTVWGNTEAFFGQGTRLTVV.

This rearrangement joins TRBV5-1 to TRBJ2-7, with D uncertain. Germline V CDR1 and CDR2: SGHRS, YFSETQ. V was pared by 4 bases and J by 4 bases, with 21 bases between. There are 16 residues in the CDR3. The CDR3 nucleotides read TGCGCCAGCAGCGAACTATTTCGACATAGGCAATACGAGCAGTACTTC. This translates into CASSELFRHRQYEQYF.

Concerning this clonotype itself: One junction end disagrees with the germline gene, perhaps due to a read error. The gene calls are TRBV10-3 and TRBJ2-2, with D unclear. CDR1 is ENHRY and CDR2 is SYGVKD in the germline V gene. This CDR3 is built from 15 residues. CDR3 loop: CASSYSSPRAGELFF. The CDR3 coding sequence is TGTGCCAGCAGTTACTCCTCACCTCGGGCCGGGGAGCTGTTTTTT.

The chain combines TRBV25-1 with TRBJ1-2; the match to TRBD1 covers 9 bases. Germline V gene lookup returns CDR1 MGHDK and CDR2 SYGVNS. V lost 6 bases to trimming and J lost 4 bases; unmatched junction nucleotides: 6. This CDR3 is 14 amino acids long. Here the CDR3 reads CASSRRDRAYGYTF. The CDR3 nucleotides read TGTGCCAGCAGCCGCCGGGACAGGGCCTATGGCTACACCTTC.

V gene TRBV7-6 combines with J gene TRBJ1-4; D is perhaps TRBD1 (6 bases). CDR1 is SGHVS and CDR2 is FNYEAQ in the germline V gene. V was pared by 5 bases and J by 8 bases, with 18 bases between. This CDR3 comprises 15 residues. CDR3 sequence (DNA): TGTGCCAGCAGCCTAGGGCTCGGGGGCCAGGAAAAACTGTTTTTT. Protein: CASSLGLGGQEKLFF. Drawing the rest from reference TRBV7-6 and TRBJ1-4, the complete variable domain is GAGVSQSPRYKVTKRGQDVALRCDPISGHVSLYWYRQALGQGPEFLTYFNYEAQQDKSGLPNDRFSAERPEGSISTLTIQRTEQRDSAMYRCASSLGLGGQEKLFFGSGTQLSVL.